Sample share makes the clone carrying this T cell receptor beta chain medium-sized. This sample is part of a study of blood T cell repertoires in COVID-19. J gave up 6 bases and V 6 bases, and 3 bases lay outside the gene matches. Germline V gene data show CDR1 as MDHEN and CDR2 as SYDVKM. CDR3 length: 12 residues. Clones were read by immunoSEQ multiplex PCR, and TCRdb kept only the in-frame ones, dropping some. This sample carries more than 150,000 clones, roughly 79% of them seen once, and the ten largest clones take 9.5% to 15%. The source of this sequence is a woman of 80 years or more with COVID-19, enrolled during active disease. The J gene is TRBJ2-7, the V gene TRBV28, with 9 bases matching TRBD2. Sequences were obtained from peripheral blood. The CDR3 sequence is CASRGLAAEQYF. CDR3 sequence (DNA): TGTGCCAGCAGGGGACTAGCAGCCGAGCAGTACTTC. Based on the CDR3 plus reference TRBV28 and TRBJ2-7, the full variable domain is DVKVTQSSRYLVKRTGEKVFLECVQDMDHENMFWYRQDPGLGLRLIYFSYDVKMKEKGDIPEGYSVSREKKERFSLILESASTNQTSMYLCASRGLAAEQYFGPGTRLTVT.